This TCR beta chain was captured in a study of Graves' ophthalmopathy and Graves' hyperthyroidism. Patients were excluded if they had other autoimmune diseases or uncontrolled infections, and likewise if pregnancy or lactation applied. Thyroid ultrasound, orbital computed tomography, TRAb, serum thyroxine and clinical symptoms formed the basis of diagnosis. Comments on this clonotype: The antigen remains unidentified.

The germline V gene has CDR1 DFQATT and CDR2 SNEGSKA (reference sequence). The CDR3 is made up of 17 amino acids. Amplification targeted the TCR beta CDR3 regions, with RNA transcripts as the source material. HTBI-primed first-round RT-PCR preceded second-round multiplex PCR. MiXCR, run by TCRdb on the multiplex PCR reads, gives a single entry per CDR3 protein. The sample includes 650,000 to 900,000 distinct CDR3 sequences, approximately 40% of them seen just once. The study's findings and limits: Most expanded clonotypes from thyroid (those above 0.001 frequency) were also found in blood. Distinction of ophthalmopathy from stable hyperthyroidism by a 13-signature model reached 87.88% sensitivity and approximately 80% specificity.

This sequence was found in an adult man with Graves' ophthalmopathy. The rearrangement uses TRBV20-1 and TRBJ1-1; 12 nucleotides align to TRBD1. The source material was peripheral blood. CDR3 bases: TGCAGCGCTTTACGGGGACAGGGGGCTGTCTCGGGAACTGAAGCTTTCTTT. Translation: CSALRGQGAVSGTEAFF.